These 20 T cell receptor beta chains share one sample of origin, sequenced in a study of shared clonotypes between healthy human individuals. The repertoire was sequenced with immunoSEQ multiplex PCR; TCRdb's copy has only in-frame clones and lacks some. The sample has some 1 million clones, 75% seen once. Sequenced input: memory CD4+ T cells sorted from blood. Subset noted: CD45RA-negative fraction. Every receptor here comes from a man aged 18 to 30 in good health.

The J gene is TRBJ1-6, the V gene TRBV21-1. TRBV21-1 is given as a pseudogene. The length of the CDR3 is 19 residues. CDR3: CASSKSLGGVSSYNSPLHF. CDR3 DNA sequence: TGTGCCAGCAGCAAAAGCTTGGGGGGGGTGAGCTCCTATAATTCACCCCTCCACTTT.

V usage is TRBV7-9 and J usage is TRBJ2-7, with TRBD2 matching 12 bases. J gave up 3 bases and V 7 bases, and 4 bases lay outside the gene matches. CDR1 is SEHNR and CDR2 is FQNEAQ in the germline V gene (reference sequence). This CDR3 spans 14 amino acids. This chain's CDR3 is CASTKTSGSYEQYF. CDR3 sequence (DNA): TGTGCCAGCACCAAGACTAGCGGGAGCTACGAGCAGTACTTC.

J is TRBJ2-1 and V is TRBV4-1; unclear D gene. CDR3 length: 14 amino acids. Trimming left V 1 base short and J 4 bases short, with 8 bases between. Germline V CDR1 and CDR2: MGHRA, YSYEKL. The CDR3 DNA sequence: TGCGCCAGCAGCCAAGGGACCTTTTACAATGAGCAGTTCTTC. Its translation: CASSQGTFYNEQFF.

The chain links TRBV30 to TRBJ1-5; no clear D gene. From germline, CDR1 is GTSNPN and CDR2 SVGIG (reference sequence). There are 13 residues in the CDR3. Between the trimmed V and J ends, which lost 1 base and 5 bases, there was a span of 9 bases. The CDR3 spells CAWSDGRYQPQHF. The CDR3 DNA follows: TGTGCCTGGAGTGATGGAAGGTATCAGCCCCAGCATTTT.

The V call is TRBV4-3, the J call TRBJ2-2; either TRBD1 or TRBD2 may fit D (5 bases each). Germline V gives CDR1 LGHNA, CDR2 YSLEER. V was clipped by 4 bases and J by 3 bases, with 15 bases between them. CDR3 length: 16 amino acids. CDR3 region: CASSPGTGTHTGELFF. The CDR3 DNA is TGCGCCAGCAGCCCCGGGACCGGCACCCACACCGGGGAGCTGTTTTTT.

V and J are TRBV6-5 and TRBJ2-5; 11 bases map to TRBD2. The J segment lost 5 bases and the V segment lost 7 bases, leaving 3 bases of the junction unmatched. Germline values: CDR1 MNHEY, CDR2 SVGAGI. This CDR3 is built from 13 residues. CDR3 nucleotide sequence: TGTGCCAGCAAACTAGCGGGAGAGGAGACCCAGTACTTC. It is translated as CASKLAGEETQYF.

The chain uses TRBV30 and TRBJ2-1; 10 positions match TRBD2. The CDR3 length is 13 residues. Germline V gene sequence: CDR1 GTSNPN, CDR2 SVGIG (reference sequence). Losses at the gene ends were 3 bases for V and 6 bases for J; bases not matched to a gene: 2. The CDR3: CAWRGLAVNEQFF. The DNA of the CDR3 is TGTGCCTGGAGAGGACTAGCGGTCAATGAGCAGTTCTTC.

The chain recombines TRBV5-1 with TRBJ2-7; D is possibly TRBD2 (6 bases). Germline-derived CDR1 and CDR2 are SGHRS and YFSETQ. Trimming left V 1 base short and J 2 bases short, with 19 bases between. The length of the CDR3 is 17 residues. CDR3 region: CASSLWGVGGGPYEQYF. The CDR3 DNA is TGCGCCAGCAGCTTGTGGGGGGTCGGTGGAGGGCCCTACGAGCAGTACTTC.

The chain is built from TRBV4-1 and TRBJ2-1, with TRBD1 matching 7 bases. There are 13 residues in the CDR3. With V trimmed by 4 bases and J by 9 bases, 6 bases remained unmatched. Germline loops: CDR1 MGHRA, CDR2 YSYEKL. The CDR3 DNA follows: TGCGCCAGCAGCCCGAGACAGGGTAGTGAGCAGTTCTTC. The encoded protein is CASSPRQGSEQFF.

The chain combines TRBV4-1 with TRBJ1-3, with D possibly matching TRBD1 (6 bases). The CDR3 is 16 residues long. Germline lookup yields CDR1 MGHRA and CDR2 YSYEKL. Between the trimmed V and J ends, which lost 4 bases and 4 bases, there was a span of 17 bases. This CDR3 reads CASSRGGDLLGNTIYF. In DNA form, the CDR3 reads TGCGCCAGCAGCCGAGGGGGGGATTTACTGGGAAACACCATATATTTT.

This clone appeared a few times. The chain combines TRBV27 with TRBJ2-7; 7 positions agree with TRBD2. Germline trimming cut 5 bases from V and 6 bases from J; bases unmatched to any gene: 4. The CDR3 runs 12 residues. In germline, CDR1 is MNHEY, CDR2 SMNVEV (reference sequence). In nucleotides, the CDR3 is TGTGCCAGCAGTACAGGACTAGGCGAGCAGTACTTC. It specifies CASSTGLGEQYF.

CDR3: CASSLLTGENGELFF. The CDR3 nucleotides read TGTGCCAGCAGCCTCCTGACAGGCGAGAACGGGGAGCTGTTTTTT. V is TRBV5-5 and J is TRBJ2-2; D may be TRBD1 (6 bases). This CDR3 is built from 15 residues. The V end lost 4 bases, the J end lost 7 bases, and 17 bases lay between the germline ends. Germline values: CDR1 SGHKS, CDR2 YYEKEE (reference sequence).

The CDR3: CASSRRTGGNTGELFF. The CDR3 DNA reads TGTGCCAGCAGCCGTAGGACAGGGGGTAACACCGGGGAGCTGTTTTTT. The genes are TRBV5-4 and TRBJ2-2; 10 bases agree with TRBD1. Germline V lookup: CDR1 SGHNT, CDR2 YYREEE (reference sequence). V lost 4 bases, J lost 2 bases, and 5 bases stayed unmatched. The length of the CDR3 is 16 residues. The full variable domain, its missing parts supplied by reference TRBV5-4 and TRBJ2-2, is ETGVTQSPTHLIKTRGQQVTLRCSSQSGHNTVSWYQQALGQGPQFIFQYYREEENGRGNFPPRFSGLQFPNYSSELNVNALELDDSALYLCASSRRTGGNTGELFFGEGSRLTVL.

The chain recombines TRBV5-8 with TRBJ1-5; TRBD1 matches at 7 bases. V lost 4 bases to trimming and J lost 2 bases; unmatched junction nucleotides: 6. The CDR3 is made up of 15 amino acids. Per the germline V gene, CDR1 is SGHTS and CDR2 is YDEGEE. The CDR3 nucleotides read TGTGCCAGCAGCATGGGACAGACTCGCAATCAGCCCCAGCATTTT. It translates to CASSMGQTRNQPQHF.

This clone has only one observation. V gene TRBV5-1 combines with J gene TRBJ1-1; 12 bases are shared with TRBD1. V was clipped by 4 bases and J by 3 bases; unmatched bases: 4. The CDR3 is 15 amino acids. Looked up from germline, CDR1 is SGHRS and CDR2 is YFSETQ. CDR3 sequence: CASSRGQGADTEAFF. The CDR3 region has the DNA TGCGCCAGCAGCCGGGGACAGGGGGCGGACACTGAAGCTTTCTTT.

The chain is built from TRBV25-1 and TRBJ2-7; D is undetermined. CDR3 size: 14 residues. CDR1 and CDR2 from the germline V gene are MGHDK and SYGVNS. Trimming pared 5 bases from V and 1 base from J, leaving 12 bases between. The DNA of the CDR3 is TGTGCCAGCAGTCGGGCTACCGTTTCCTACGAGCAGTACTTC. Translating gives CASSRATVSYEQYF.

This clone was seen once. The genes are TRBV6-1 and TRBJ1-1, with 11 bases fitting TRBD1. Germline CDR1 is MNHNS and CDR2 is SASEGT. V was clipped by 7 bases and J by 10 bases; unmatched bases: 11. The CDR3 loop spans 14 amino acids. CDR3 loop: CASTKKGQGVGAFF. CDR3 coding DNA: TGTGCCAGCACCAAAAAGGGACAGGGGGTGGGAGCTTTCTTT.

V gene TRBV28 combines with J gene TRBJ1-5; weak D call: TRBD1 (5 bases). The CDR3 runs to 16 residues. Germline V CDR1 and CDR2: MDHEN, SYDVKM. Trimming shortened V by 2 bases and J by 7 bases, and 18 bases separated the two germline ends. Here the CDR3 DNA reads TGTGCCAGCAGTTTAAGGGGATCGGGGGGAGGACAGCCCCAGCATTTT. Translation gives CASSLRGSGGGQPQHF.

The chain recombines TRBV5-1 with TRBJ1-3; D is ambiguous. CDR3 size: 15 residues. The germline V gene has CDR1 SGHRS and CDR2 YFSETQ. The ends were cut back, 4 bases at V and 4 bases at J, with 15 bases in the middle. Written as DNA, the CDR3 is TGCGCCAGCAGCACGAGCTCCTCGGGGGGAAACACCATATATTTT. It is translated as CASSTSSSGGNTIYF.

CDR3 protein: CASSRGPLMTSGGYEQYF. The CDR3 DNA reads TGCGCCAGCAGCCGGGGCCCCCTCATGACTAGCGGGGGTTACGAGCAGTACTTC. The chain has TRBV5-1 and TRBJ2-7, with 12 bases identical to TRBD2. J lost 4 bases, V lost 4 bases, and 15 bases had no gene match. CDR1 and CDR2 (germline): SGHRS, YFSETQ. This CDR3 has 18 residues. Combining the CDR3 with reference TRBV5-1 and TRBJ2-7 gives the whole variable domain KAGVTQTPRYLIKTRGQQVTLSCSPISGHRSVSWYQQTPGQGLQFLFEYFSETQRNKGNFPGRFSGRQFSNSRSEMNVSTLELGDSALYLCASSRGPLMTSGGYEQYFGPGTRLTVT.